Following are 14 T cell receptor beta chains from one sample sequenced in a study of blood T cell repertoires in COVID-19. The protocol was immunoSEQ multiplex PCR, while the TCRdb copy is restricted to in-frame clones and leaves out a portion. The repertoire consists of 250,000 or so clones, with approximately 86% occurring once and the leading ten covering under 2.5%. The sequenced material came from peripheral blood. All receptors derive from a young man with active or convalescent COVID-19.

The V call is TRBV6-5, the J call TRBJ1-6; D call uncertain. This CDR3 has 14 amino acids. Germline V lookup: CDR1 MNHEY, CDR2 SVGAGI. V gave up 6 bases and J gave up 9 bases, with 15 bases separating them. CDR3: CASRWRRESSPLHF. In DNA, the CDR3 is TGTGCCAGCAGATGGCGGAGGGAGTCTTCACCCCTCCACTTT.

This chain links TRBV9 with TRBJ2-5; D is perhaps TRBD2 (7 bases). The CDR3 is 15 amino acids. V was cut by 3 bases and J by 5 bases, with 17 bases left in between. CDR1 is SGDLS, CDR2 YYNGEE, per germline. CDR3 region: CASSGYGGPKETQYF. CDR3 bases: TGTGCCAGCAGCGGATACGGGGGGCCCAAGGAGACCCAGTACTTC.

The chain carries TRBV7-8 and TRBJ1-5, with D unclear. The CDR3 covers 17 residues. V was pared by 3 bases and J by 2 bases, with 17 bases between. Germline values: CDR1 SGHVS, CDR2 FQNEAQ. This CDR3 is CASSFSPDSFGNQPQHF. CDR3 bases: TGTGCCAGCAGCTTTAGTCCTGATTCTTTCGGCAATCAGCCCCAGCATTTT.

The chain combines TRBV2 with TRBJ1-3; D remains ambiguous. The V gene lost 6 bases and the J gene lost 2 bases, with 11 bases spanning the gap. The CDR3 length is 14 residues. Germline CDR1 reads SNHLY; CDR2 reads FYNNEI. CDR3 sequence: CASRTQSPGNTIYF. The DNA for the CDR3 is TGTGCCAGCAGAACCCAGTCGCCTGGAAACACCATATATTTT.

The chain links TRBV5-4 to TRBJ2-1; 16 bases are a match to TRBD2. J was trimmed by 2 bases and V by 2 bases; bases with no gene match: 1. Germline V CDR1 and CDR2: SGHNT, YYREEE (reference sequence). The CDR3 spans 17 residues. The CDR3 here is CASSFGTSGGAYNEQFF. CDR3 coding DNA: TGTGCCAGCAGCTTCGGGACTAGCGGGGGGGCCTACAATGAGCAGTTCTTC.

This clone came up a few times. The rearrangement uses TRBV4-2 and TRBJ2-1, with 11 positions matching TRBD2. CDR1 and CDR2 (germline): LGHNA, YNFKEQ. The CDR3 has 17 amino acids. V shed 0 bases, J shed 8 bases, and the junction held 9 bases outside the gene matches. CDR3 sequence reads: CASSQDARASGGHEQFF. Written as DNA, the CDR3 is TGTGCCAGCAGCCAAGATGCCCGGGCTAGCGGGGGGCATGAGCAGTTCTTC.

A remark on this clone: The identical CDR3 is also encoded by other nucleotide sequences in the sample. V gene TRBV30 combines with J gene TRBJ2-7; D is unclear. The CDR3 has 12 residues. Trimming left V 2 bases short and J 0 bases short, with 5 bases between. Germline assignment: CDR1 GTSNPN and CDR2 SVGIG (reference sequence). The CDR3 region has the DNA TGTGCCTGGAGTCCCAGCTCCTACGAGCAGTACTTC. It translates to CAWSPSSYEQYF.

The chain uses TRBV9 and TRBJ1-6; D unresolved. In germline, CDR1 is SGDLS, CDR2 YYNGEE. Trimming pared 0 bases from V and 7 bases from J, leaving 5 bases between. CDR3 length: 13 residues. The CDR3 spells CASSVGENSPLHF. The CDR3 DNA follows: TGTGCCAGCAGCGTAGGAGAGAATTCACCCCTCCACTTT. The whole variable domain, remainder taken from reference TRBV9 and TRBJ1-6, is DSGVTQTPKHLITATGQRVTLRCSPRSGDLSVYWYQQSLDQGLQFLIQYYNGEERAKGNILERFSAQQFPDLHSELNLSSLELGDSALYFCASSVGENSPLHFGNGTRLTVT.

In regard to this clone: The same CDR3 can be traced to other DNA sequences in this sample. V usage is TRBV2 and J usage is TRBJ2-7; 9 positions match TRBD1. CDR1 SNHLY and CDR2 FYNNEI come from the germline V gene. This CDR3 comprises 14 residues. Germline trimming cut 6 bases from V and 1 base from J; bases unmatched to any gene: 4. The CDR3 protein is CASSPGQGSYEQYF. DNA for the CDR3: TGTGCCAGCAGCCCAGGACAGGGGTCCTACGAGCAGTACTTC.

The chain is built from TRBV15 and TRBJ2-3; D not certain. V gave up 4 bases and J gave up 3 bases, with 8 bases separating them. This CDR3 comprises 13 residues. The germline CDR1 and CDR2 sequences are LNHNV and YYDKDF (reference sequence). CDR3 sequence: CATSIGRTDTQYF. The CDR3 DNA is TGTGCCACCAGCATTGGTCGGACAGATACGCAGTATTTT.

Regarding this clone: Germline and junction disagree at one end, which may indicate a read error. CDR3 DNA: TGTGCCAGCAGCCCCGGTCTTGGACAGGGAGATACGCAGTGTTTT. It encodes CASSPGLGQGDTQCF. The genes are TRBV3-1 (or the pseudogene TRBV3-2) and TRBJ2-3, with 8 positions matching TRBD1. Germline V gene sequence: CDR1 LGHDT, CDR2 YNNKEL (reference sequence). This CDR3 region has 15 residues.

CDR3: CASSELGRASSGNTIYF. In DNA form, the CDR3 reads TGTGCCAGCAGTGAATTAGGCAGGGCGAGCTCTGGAAACACCATATATTTT. This sequence joins TRBV25-1 and TRBJ1-3; the D gene is possibly TRBD1 (5 bases). V was clipped by 1 base and J by 0 bases, with 13 bases between them. Germline loops: CDR1 MGHDK, CDR2 SYGVNS. The CDR3 runs to 17 residues.

The rearrangement uses TRBV6-6 and TRBJ2-2; D is unclear. This CDR3 contains 13 residues. Germline V lookup: CDR1 MNHNY, CDR2 SVGAGI (reference sequence). V was pared by 0 bases and J by 8 bases, with 7 bases between. CDR3 bases: TGTGCCAGCAGTTACTCTAGTCCGGGGGAGCTGTTTTTT. This codes for CASSYSSPGELFF.

This chain links TRBV2 with TRBJ2-2, with 9 bases matching TRBD1. Per germline, CDR1 SNHLY and CDR2 FYNNEI. V lost 6 bases and J lost 6; bases outside the gene matches: 5. The CDR3 is 14 residues long. The CDR3 DNA sequence: TGTGCCAGCAGGTCTGGGACAGGGTCCGGGGAGCTGTTTTTT. Translating it yields CASRSGTGSGELFF. Complete variable domain (other parts from reference TRBV2 and TRBJ2-2): EPEVTQTPSHQVTQMGQEVILRCVPISNHLYFYWYRQILGQKVEFLVSFYNNEISEKSEIFDDQFSVERPDGSNFTLKIRSTKLEDSAMYFCASRSGTGSGELFFGEGSRLTVL.